Presented here are 4 T cell receptor beta chains from one specimen sequenced in a study of persistence of HIV-infected CD4 T cells. Lysates of CMV-infected fibroblasts at approximately 9.6 ug/mL stimulated these cells. Responding CD4+ T cells were sorted by upregulation of both CD40 ligand and CD69. The libraries were made with immunoSEQ version 4 in survey mode. Libraries were prepared by immunoSEQ multiplex PCR; TCRdb keeps only in-frame clonotypes and omits some of them. The table records thousands of clones, roughly two thirds of them present only once. Their antigens are not known. The source material was CD4+ T cells sorted from PBMCs after approximately 19-hour stimulation, sampled from a patient who received antiretroviral therapy. All receptors derive from an adult man with HIV who was CMV-seropositive.

The rearrangement joins TRBV18 to TRBJ2-7; no clear D. The CDR3 extends over 14 amino acids. Between the trimmed V and J ends, which lost 0 bases and 3 bases, there was a span of 9 bases. Germline CDR1 KGHSH, CDR2 LQKENI. CDR3 bases: TGTGCCAGCTCACCACCGGGCAGAGTCTACGAGCAGTACTTC. It is translated as CASSPPGRVYEQYF.

The chain joins TRBV19 to TRBJ2-2; D possibly corresponds to TRBD1 (6 bases). The CDR3 sequence is 15 residues long. Germline CDR1 and CDR2: LNHDA and SQIVND (reference sequence). Deletions cut 5 bases from V and 0 bases from J, with 10 bases between. Written as DNA, the CDR3 is TGTGCCAGTAGTTTTAAGGGGGCGAACACCGGGGAGCTGTTTTTT. It translates to CASSFKGANTGELFF.

Only a few counts were recorded for this clone. The chain links TRBV6-5 to TRBJ1-3; the D gene is possibly TRBD1 (5 bases). Germline-derived CDR1 and CDR2 are MNHEY and SVGAGI. V lost 7 bases and J 2 bases, leaving 12 bases between the germline ends. The CDR3 is 14 amino acids. The CDR3, as DNA: TGTGCCAGCACAGTGGGACCAGCTGGAAACACCATATATTTT. Its translation: CASTVGPAGNTIYF.

The V call is TRBV6-1, the J call TRBJ2-7, with TRBD2 matching over 7 bases. CDR3 length equals 12 residues. The trim removed 0 bases at V and 12 bases at J, leaving 5 bases unmatched. Per germline, CDR1 MNHNS and CDR2 SASEGT. The CDR3 here is CASSEARTRAYF. CDR3 in DNA: TGTGCCAGCAGTGAAGCCAGGACTAGAGCGTACTTC.